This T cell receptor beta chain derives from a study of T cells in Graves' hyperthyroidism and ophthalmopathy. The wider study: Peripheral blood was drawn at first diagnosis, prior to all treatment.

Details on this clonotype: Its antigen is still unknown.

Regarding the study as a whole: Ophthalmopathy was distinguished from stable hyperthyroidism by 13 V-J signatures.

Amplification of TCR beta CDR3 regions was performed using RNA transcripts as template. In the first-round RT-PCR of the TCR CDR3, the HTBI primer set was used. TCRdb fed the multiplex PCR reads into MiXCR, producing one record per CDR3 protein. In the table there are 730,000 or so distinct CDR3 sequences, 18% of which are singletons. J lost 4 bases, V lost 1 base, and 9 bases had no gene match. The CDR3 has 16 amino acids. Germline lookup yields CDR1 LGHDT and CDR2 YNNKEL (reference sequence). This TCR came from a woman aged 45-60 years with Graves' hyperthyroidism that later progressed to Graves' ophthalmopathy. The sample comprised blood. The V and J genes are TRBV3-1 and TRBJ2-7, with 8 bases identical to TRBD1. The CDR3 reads CASSQGLPGTGYEQYF. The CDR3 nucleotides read TGTGCCAGCAGCCAAGGCCTCCCCGGGACAGGTTACGAGCAGTACTTC.